This T cell receptor beta chain derives from a study of CD8 T cells in Susac syndrome (dated by TCRdb to the late 2010s). About the study as a whole: Repertoire sequencing was used to test whether CD8+ T cell activation and differentiation in Susac syndrome was antigen driven. The study compared CD8+ T cell repertoire clonality among 11 to 12 healthy donors, about 14 Susac syndrome patients and fewer than 19 multiple sclerosis patients.

Broader findings and caveats from the paper: The number of individuals in the TCR sequencing and HLA analysis was recognized as being relatively small.

Details on this clonotype: Its cognate antigen has yet to be identified. There are no base qualities to consult, and no much larger clone falls within one base.

Peripheral blood CD8+ and CD4+ T cells from healthy donors, Susac syndrome patients and multiple sclerosis patients were profiled using high-throughput TCR beta sequencing. Healthy donors were age- and sex-matched controls. Bulk CD8+ and CD4+ T cells were purified by magnetic negative isolation, whereas CD8+ TEMRA cells were enriched by FACS. Blood was drawn into EDTA tubes, processed within 24 hours, and PBMCs were isolated by density gradient centrifugation. PBMCs intended for TCR sequencing were cryopreserved in liquid nitrogen and were subsequently thawed in a 37 degrees C water bath. Purity of sorted or isolated CD4+, CD8+ and CD8+ TEMRA cells was at least 90%. RNA was extracted using the RNeasy kit, and roughly 0.5 to 1 ug of the RNA was reverse transcribed with random hexamers. The immunoSEQ multiplex PCR assay, covering 54 Vbeta and 13 Jbeta segments, was used to amplify TCR beta CDR3 regions. To correct PCR amplification bias, a synthetic template baseline was used for both primer optimization and computational correction. Per the authors' processing: Only productive sequences were kept, with reads annotated to V, D and J genes according to IMGT and analyzed in immunoSEQ Analyzer. Clonality was calculated as one minus the Shannon entropy normalized by log2 of the number of productive unique sequences. For each patient and control, public and private clones were evaluated among the 100 most prevalent clones. A clone was defined as Susac-specific if it was absent from the healthy and MS cohorts, from some 1,100 published viral clones and from other ImmuneACCESS disease sequences. The public reads were reanalyzed by TCRdb: fastp trimming at Q25, MiXCR alignment, in-frame beta chains only. Duplicate CDR3 protein sequences are folded into a single record with the most common DNA and genes. These V and J calls are TCRdb output, not the study's own analysis. Across this sample there are 85,000 to 90,000 distinct CDR3 sequences, with approximately 95% seen only once. 0.3% to 0.4% of the sample belongs to the ten largest clones.

V loses 2 bases of germline sequence and J loses 2 bases, and the interval between the two ends is 16 bases. The germline V gene specifies MNHEY as CDR1 and SVGEGT as CDR2. Including the terminal cysteine and phenylalanine, the CDR3 comprises 18 residues. The sequence is cut down to CDR3 DNA, 54 bases in frame from base 1. This TCR derives from a human donor in good health. Rearrangement joined TRBV6-2 or TRBV6-3 to TRBJ2-6; the D gene is perhaps TRBD2, from 6 matching bases. Sequencing used CD8+ T cells from PBMCs. The nucleotide sequence is TGTGCCAGCAGTTACGGCGGAGGGGAAAGTACTGGGGCCAACGTCCTGACTTTC. This translates into CASSYGGGESTGANVLTF.